A single sample is the source of the 22 T cell receptor beta chains below, sequenced in a study of neurological immune-mediated disorders. MiXCR, applied by TCRdb to the 5' RACE reads, yields one record per CDR3 protein. This table holds about 79,000 distinct CDR3 sequences, roughly 13% found once. Input material: PBMCs. Receptors were obtained from a woman between 45 and 65 years old in good health.

This clonotype was seen many times. This rearrangement joins TRBV5-1 to TRBJ2-3; 12 bases line up with TRBD1. Looked up from germline, CDR1 is SGHRS and CDR2 is YFSETQ. V trimming: 5 bases; J trimming: 6 bases; junction bases outside the gene matches: 7. The CDR3 contains 15 residues. CDR3 in DNA: TGCGCCAGCAGAGTCACCGGGACAGGGGGCGATACGCAGTATTTT. Its translation is CASRVTGTGGDTQYF.

This sequence joins TRBV7-3 and TRBJ2-1; 14 nucleotides align to TRBD2. CDR1 and CDR2 (germline): SGHTA, FQGTGA. There are 16 residues in the CDR3. Trimming removed 3 bases from V and 6 bases from J; junction bases left unmatched: 4. CDR3 bases: TGTGCCAGCAGCTTCGGGGGACTAGCGGGAGTCAATGAGCAGTTCTTC. Its translation is CASSFGGLAGVNEQFF. The whole variable domain, remainder taken from reference TRBV7-3 and TRBJ2-1, is GAGVSQTPSNKVTEKGKYVELRCDPISGHTALYWYRQSLGQGPEFLIYFQGTGAADDSGLPNDRFFAVRPEGSVSTLKIQRTERGDSAVYLCASSFGGLAGVNEQFFGPGTRLTVL.

This clonotype has a count of ten or more. V is TRBV5-1 and J is TRBJ2-7; 9 bases match TRBD2. CDR1 and CDR2 from the germline V gene are SGHRS and YFSETQ. The J segment lost 6 bases and the V segment lost 0 bases, leaving 13 bases of the junction unmatched. The CDR3 has 17 residues. The CDR3 DNA is TGCGCCAGCAGCTTGGCTCTAGCGGGACCCGTCGGGGGCGAGCAGTACTTC. Its translation is CASSLALAGPVGGEQYF.

In this sample, this clonotype turned up many times. The V gene is TRBV6-6, the J gene TRBJ1-1; TRBD1 might be the D (6 bases). Trimming pared 7 bases from V and 5 bases from J, leaving 14 bases between. This CDR3 has 13 amino acids. The germline V gene encodes CDR1 MNHNY and CDR2 SVGAGI (reference sequence). The CDR3 loop is CASTDRGWTEAFF. The CDR3 DNA reads TGTGCCAGCACGGACAGAGGATGGACTGAAGCTTTCTTT.

At least ten counts were recorded for this clonotype. The chain recombines TRBV28 with TRBJ1-5; D remains ambiguous. The CDR3 is 16 residues long. CDR1 is MDHEN and CDR2 is SYDVKM in the germline V gene. With 5 bases removed from V and 4 bases from J, the gap between germline ends came to 18 bases. Here the CDR3 DNA reads TGTGCCAGCAGTAGACGAGAGGCGGTAGGTAATCAGCCCCAGCATTTT. Its protein product is CASSRREAVGNQPQHF.

The J gene is TRBJ1-1, the V gene TRBV14, with D possibly TRBD1 on 6 matching bases. CDR1 is SGHDN, CDR2 FVKESK, per germline. V was shortened by 4 bases and J by 2 bases, with 8 bases between the two germline ends. The CDR3 covers 13 residues. CDR3 nucleotide sequence: TGTGCCAGCAGCCTACAGGGCAACACTGAAGCTTTCTTT. Protein product: CASSLQGNTEAFF.

This clonotype was recorded at least ten times. The rearrangement links TRBV20-1 to TRBJ2-1, with TRBD2 matching over 9 bases. Germline CDR1 and CDR2: DFQATT and SNEGSKA (reference sequence). The CDR3 covers 15 residues. V was pared by 5 bases and J by 2 bases, with 7 bases of the junction left unmatched. CDR3 DNA: TGCAGTGCTCCCCGGCAGCGGGGGGCCTACAATGAGCAGTTCTTC. Translated, it gives CSAPRQRGAYNEQFF.

This clonotype was seen repeatedly, ten times or more. The V call is TRBV20-1, the J call TRBJ2-7; 8 nucleotides agree with TRBD1. The CDR3 consists of 13 residues. J was trimmed by 12 bases and V by 4 bases; bases with no gene match: 14. Germline V gives CDR1 DFQATT, CDR2 SNEGSKA (reference sequence). The CDR3 loop is CSAIGTGVRLLYF. DNA of the CDR3: TGCAGTGCTATCGGGACAGGTGTACGATTGCTGTACTTC.

The V and J genes are TRBV5-1 and TRBJ2-7; the D gene is possibly TRBD2 (5 bases). This CDR3 has 12 residues. Deletions cut 5 bases from V and 9 bases from J, with 15 bases between. The germline V gene has CDR1 SGHRS and CDR2 YFSETQ. The CDR3 loop reads CASRRSEGAQYF. The CDR3 nucleotides read TGCGCCAGCAGGCGTAGCGAAGGCGCGCAGTACTTC.

This clonotype was observed at least ten times. The rearrangement uses TRBV10-3 and TRBJ1-1; D is undetermined. Germline CDR1 ENHRY, CDR2 SYGVKD. This CDR3 is 12 amino acids long. Trimming stripped 2 bases from V and 9 bases from J, with 10 bases between. This CDR3 reads CAISENVDKAFF. The CDR3 DNA is TGTGCCATCAGTGAGAACGTGGATAAAGCTTTCTTT.

In this sample, this clonotype turned up many times. The chain recombines TRBV20-1 with TRBJ1-4, with TRBD1 identical over 10 bases. Germline V gene sequence: CDR1 DFQATT, CDR2 SNEGSKA (reference sequence). The CDR3 covers 12 residues. This chain's CDR3 is CRAGQGYEKLFF. The CDR3 DNA follows: TGCAGGGCGGGACAGGGGTATGAAAAACTGTTTTTT.

This clonotype has only a few counts. This chain uses TRBV5-1 with TRBJ2-7; weak D call: TRBD2 (6 bases). The V gene's germline CDR1 is SGHRS and CDR2 YFSETQ. Trimming stripped 4 bases from V and 6 bases from J, with 23 bases between. This CDR3 contains 16 residues. CDR3 bases: TGCGCCAGCAGCAAAAACCCAGACGCGGGGATGCGCGAGCAGTACTTC. It encodes CASSKNPDAGMREQYF.

This clonotype was recorded at least ten times. The CDR3 loop is CAISGWDTQYF. CDR3 nucleotides: TGTGCCATCAGTGGTTGGGATACGCAGTATTTT. This chain connects TRBV10-3 to TRBJ2-3; D is uncertain. V was cut by 4 bases and J by 6 bases, with 5 bases left in between. Germline V gene data show CDR1 as ENHRY and CDR2 as SYGVKD. The CDR3 sequence is 11 residues long.

This rearrangement joins TRBV7-2 to TRBJ2-7, with 8 bases lining up with TRBD1. V shed 5 bases and J 0 bases; nucleotides not matched to a gene: 6. From germline, CDR1 is SGHTA and CDR2 FQGNSA. The CDR3 spans 15 residues. The CDR3, as DNA: TGTGCCAGCAGCGCCCAGGGGGCGGTCTCCTACGAGCAGTACTTC. Its translation: CASSAQGAVSYEQYF.

The sample holds many counts of this clonotype. The V call is TRBV9, the J call TRBJ2-1, with D possibly being TRBD1 (7 bases). V gave up 0 bases and J gave up 8 bases, with 15 bases separating them. The CDR3 has 15 residues. Germline CDR1 SGDLS, CDR2 YYNGEE. This CDR3 reads CASSVGPGRGDEQFF. CDR3 DNA: TGTGCCAGCAGCGTAGGACCGGGCAGGGGGGATGAGCAGTTCTTC.

This clonotype came up many times. The chain joins TRBV11-1 to TRBJ2-1, with D hard to call. The germline CDR1 and CDR2 sequences are SGHAT and FQDESV (reference sequence). V lost 4 bases, J lost 0 bases, and 10 bases lay in between. The CDR3 totals 15 residues. CDR3 DNA sequence: TGTGCCAGCAGCTCCGTGGGGTCCTCCTACAATGAGCAGTTCTTC. Protein sequence: CASSSVGSSYNEQFF.

There are many counts of this clonotype. The rearrangement links TRBV27 to TRBJ1-2, with D hard to call. The CDR3 contains 15 residues. V gave up 7 bases and J gave up 3 bases, with 18 bases separating them. The germline gives CDR1 MNHEY, CDR2 SMNVEV (reference sequence). CDR3 nucleotides: TGTGCCAGCATGGGGAGGGATTATAAGGACTATGGCTACACCTTC. Translation gives CASMGRDYKDYGYTF.

With regard to this clonotype: This may be a read error: a much more frequent sequence differs by one nucleotide. The chain employs TRBV5-1 and TRBJ1-1; D unclear. CDR1 and CDR2 from the germline V gene are SGHRS and YFSETQ. The CDR3 spans 14 residues. The CDR3 region is CASNLFGPTTEAFF. The CDR3 DNA reads as TGCGCCAGCAACTTGTTTGGGCCGACCACTGAAGCTTTCTTT.

This clonotype was observed many times. V gene TRBV7-6 combines with J gene TRBJ1-3; D gene uncertain. Germline V lookup: CDR1 SGHVS, CDR2 FNYEAQ. Between the trimmed V and J ends, which lost 0 bases and 4 bases, there was a span of 13 bases. The CDR3 has 16 amino acids. The CDR3 nucleotides read TGTGCCAGCAGCTTAGCTTCCCCGACGGTAGGAAACACCATATATTTT. It specifies CASSLASPTVGNTIYF.

This clonotype was counted ten times or more. The J gene is TRBJ2-5, the V gene TRBV5-1; D is uncertain. The CDR3 sequence is 14 residues long. CDR1 is SGHRS and CDR2 is YFSETQ in the germline V gene. Deletions cut 0 bases from V and 4 bases from J, with 10 bases between. CDR3 DNA: TGCGCCAGCAGCTTGGGCACTGGGCGAGAGACCCAGTACTTC. Translating gives CASSLGTGRETQYF.

This clonotype was picked up many times. The chain links TRBV5-5 to TRBJ2-5; 8 positions agree with TRBD1. The length of the CDR3 is 15 residues. Trimming removed 10 bases from V and 5 bases from J; junction bases left unmatched: 16. Germline V lookup: CDR1 SGHKS, CDR2 YYEKEE (reference sequence). The CDR3 sequence: CAGSRGQGRLETQYF. The CDR3 DNA reads as TGTGCCGGGTCTCGTGGACAGGGTCGATTGGAGACCCAGTACTTC.

This clonotype appeared many times. This chain uses TRBV5-1 with TRBJ2-5, with 9 bases lining up with TRBD2. Germline-derived CDR1 and CDR2 are SGHRS and YFSETQ. The CDR3 totals 14 residues. The trim removed 6 bases at V and 11 bases at J, leaving 14 bases unmatched. CDR3 in DNA: TGCGCCAGCAACAATAGTAGCGGGAGCATGTGGCAGTACTTC. Translating gives CASNNSSGSMWQYF.